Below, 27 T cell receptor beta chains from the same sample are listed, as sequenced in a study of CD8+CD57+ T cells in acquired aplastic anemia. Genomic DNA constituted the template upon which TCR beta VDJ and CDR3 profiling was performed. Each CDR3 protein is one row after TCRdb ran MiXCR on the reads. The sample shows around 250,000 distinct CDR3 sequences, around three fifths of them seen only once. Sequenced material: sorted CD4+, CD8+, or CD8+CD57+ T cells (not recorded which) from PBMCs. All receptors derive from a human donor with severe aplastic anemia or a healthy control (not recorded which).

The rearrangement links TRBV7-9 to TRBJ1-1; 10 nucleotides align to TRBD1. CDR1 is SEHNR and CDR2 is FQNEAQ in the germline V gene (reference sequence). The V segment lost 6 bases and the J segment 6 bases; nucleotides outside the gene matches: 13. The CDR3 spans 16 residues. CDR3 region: CASRRTGGSSLSEAFF. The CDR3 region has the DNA TGTGCCAGCAGACGGACAGGGGGTTCTTCATTGTCTGAAGCTTTCTTT.

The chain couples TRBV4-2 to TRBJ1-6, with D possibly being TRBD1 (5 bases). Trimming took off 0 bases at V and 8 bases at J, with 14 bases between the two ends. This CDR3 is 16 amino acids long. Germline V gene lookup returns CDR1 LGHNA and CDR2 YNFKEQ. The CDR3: CASSQEGRGNHSPLHF. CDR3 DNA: TGTGCCAGCAGCCAAGAGGGTAGGGGTAATCATTCACCCCTCCACTTT.

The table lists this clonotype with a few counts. DNA for the CDR3: TGTGCCAGCAGCTCCAACATTTTCAATCAGCCCCAGCATTTT. Encoded protein: CASSSNIFNQPQHF. The chain couples TRBV7-8 to TRBJ1-5, with D uncertain. CDR3 length: 14 amino acids. Per germline, CDR1 SGHVS and CDR2 FQNEAQ. The V end lost 4 bases, the J end lost 3 bases, and 10 bases lay between the germline ends.

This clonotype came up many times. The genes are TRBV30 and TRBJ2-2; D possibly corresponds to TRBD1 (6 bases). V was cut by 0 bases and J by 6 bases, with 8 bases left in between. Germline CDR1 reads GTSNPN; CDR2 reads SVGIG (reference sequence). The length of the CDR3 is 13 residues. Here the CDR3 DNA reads TGTGCCTGGAGTGTCTACAGGGCCGGGGAGCTGTTTTTT. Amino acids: CAWSVYRAGELFF.

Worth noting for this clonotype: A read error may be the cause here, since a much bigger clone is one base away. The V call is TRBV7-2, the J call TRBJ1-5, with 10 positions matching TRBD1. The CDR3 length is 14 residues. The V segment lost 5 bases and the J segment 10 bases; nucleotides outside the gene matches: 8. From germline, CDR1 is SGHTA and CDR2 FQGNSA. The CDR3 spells CASSEGETGGPQHF. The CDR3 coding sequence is TGTGCCAGCAGCGAGGGGGAGACAGGGGGCCCCCAGCATTTT.

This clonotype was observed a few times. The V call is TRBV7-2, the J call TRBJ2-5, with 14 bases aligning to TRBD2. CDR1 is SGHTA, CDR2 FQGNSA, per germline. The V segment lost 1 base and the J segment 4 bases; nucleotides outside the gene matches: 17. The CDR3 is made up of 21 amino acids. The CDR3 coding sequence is TGTGCCAGCAGCTTAGGTCGTCGACTAGCGGGGGGGCTTGGTTTTGGAGAGACCCAGTACTTC. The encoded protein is CASSLGRRLAGGLGFGETQYF.

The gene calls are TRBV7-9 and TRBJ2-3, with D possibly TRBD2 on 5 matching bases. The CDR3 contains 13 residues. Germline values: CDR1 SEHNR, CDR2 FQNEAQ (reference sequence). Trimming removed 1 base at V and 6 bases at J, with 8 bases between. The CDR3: CASSLGSGDTQYF. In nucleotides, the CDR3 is TGTGCCAGCAGCTTAGGTTCGGGGGATACGCAGTATTTT. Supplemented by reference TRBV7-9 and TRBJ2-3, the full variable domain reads DTGVSQNPRHKITKRGQNVTFRCDPISEHNRLYWYRQTLGQGPEFLTYFQNEAQLEKSRLLSDRFSAERPKGSFSTLEIQRTEQGDSAMYLCASSLGSGDTQYFGPGTRLTVL.

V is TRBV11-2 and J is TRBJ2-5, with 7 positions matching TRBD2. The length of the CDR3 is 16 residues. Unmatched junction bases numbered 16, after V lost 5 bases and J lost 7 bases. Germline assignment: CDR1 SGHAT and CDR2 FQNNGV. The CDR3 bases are TGTGCCAGCAGCCAAGATCCCGCCGGCCAGCGGGGGACCCAGTACTTC. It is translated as CASSQDPAGQRGTQYF.

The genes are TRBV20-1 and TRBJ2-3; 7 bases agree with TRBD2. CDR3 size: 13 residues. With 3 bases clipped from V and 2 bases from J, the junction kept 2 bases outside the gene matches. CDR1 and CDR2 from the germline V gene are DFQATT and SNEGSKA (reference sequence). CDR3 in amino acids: CSARREFTDTQYF. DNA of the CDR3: TGCAGTGCTAGGCGGGAGTTCACAGATACGCAGTATTTT.

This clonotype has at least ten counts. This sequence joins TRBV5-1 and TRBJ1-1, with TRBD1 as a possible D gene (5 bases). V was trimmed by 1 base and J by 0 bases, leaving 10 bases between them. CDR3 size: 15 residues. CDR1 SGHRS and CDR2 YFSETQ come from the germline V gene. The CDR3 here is CASSLNWGMNTEAFF. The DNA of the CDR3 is TGCGCCAGCAGCTTGAACTGGGGGATGAACACTGAAGCTTTCTTT.

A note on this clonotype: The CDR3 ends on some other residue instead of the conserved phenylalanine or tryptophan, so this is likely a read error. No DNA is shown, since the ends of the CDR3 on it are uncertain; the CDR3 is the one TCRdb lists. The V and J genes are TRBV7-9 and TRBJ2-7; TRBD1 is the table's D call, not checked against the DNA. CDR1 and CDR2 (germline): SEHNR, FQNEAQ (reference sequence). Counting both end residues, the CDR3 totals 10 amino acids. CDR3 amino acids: CASSHRPTNT.

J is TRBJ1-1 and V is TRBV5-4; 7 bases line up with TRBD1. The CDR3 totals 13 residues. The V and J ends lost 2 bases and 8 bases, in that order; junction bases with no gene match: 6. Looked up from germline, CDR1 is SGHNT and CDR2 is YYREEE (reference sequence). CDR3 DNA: TGTGCCAGCAGCTTTGCAGGGGGGGGAGAAGCTTTCTTT. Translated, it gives CASSFAGGGEAFF.

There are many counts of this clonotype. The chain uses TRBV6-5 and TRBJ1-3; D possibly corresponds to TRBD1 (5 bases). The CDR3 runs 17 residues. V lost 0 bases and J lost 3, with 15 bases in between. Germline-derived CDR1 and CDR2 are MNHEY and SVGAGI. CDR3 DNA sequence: TGTGCCAGCAGTTACTCTAGGACATCGGCCTTTGGAAACACCATATATTTT. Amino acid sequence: CASSYSRTSAFGNTIYF.

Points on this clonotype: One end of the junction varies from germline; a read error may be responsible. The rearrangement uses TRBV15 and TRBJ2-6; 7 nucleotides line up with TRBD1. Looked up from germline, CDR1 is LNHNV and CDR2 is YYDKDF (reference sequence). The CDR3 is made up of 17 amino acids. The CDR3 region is CATGRGGTGDGANVLTF. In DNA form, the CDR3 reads TGTGCCACCGGCAGAGGAGGCACAGGGGACGGGGCCAACGTCCTGACTTTC.

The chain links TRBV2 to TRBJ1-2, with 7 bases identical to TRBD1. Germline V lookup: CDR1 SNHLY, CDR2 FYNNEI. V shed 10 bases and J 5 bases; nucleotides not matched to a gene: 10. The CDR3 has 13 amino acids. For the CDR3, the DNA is TGTGCCACCCGGACAGGATTAGAGTATGGCTACACCTTC. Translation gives CATRTGLEYGYTF. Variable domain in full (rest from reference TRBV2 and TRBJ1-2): EPEVTQTPSHQVTQMGQEVILRCVPISNHLYFYWYRQILGQKVEFLVSFYNNEISEKSEIFDDQFSVERPDGSNFTLKIRSTKLEDSAMYFCATRTGLEYGYTFGSGTRLTVV.

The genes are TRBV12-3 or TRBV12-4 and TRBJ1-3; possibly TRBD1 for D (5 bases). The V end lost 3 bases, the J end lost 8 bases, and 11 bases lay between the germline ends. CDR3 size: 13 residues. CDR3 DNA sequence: TGTGCCAGCAGTTTGGGGCCTGGGGACACCATATATTTT. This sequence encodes CASSLGPGDTIYF.

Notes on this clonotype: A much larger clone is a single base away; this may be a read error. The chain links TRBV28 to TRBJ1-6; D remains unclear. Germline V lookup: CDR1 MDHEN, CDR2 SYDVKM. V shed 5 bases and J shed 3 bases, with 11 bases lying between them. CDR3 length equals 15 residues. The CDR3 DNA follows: TGTGCCAGCAGTGGGTGGTTCGTCTATAATTCACCCCTCCACTTT. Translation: CASSGWFVYNSPLHF.

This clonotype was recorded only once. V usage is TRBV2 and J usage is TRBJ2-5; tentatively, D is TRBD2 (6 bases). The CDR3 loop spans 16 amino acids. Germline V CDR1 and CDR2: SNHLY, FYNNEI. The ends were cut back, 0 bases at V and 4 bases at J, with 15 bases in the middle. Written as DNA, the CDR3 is TGTGCCAGCAGTGAAGCAGGTTTTGTGGGGGGAGAGACCCAGTACTTC. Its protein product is CASSEAGFVGGETQYF.

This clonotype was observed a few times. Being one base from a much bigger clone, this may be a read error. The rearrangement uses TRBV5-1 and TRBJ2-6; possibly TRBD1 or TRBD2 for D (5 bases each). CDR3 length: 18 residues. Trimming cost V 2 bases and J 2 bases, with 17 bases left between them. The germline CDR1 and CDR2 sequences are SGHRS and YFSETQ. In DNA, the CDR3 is TGCGCCAGCAGCTTAACCGGGACGGGATCCCCTGGGGCCAACGTCCTGACTTTC. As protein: CASSLTGTGSPGANVLTF.

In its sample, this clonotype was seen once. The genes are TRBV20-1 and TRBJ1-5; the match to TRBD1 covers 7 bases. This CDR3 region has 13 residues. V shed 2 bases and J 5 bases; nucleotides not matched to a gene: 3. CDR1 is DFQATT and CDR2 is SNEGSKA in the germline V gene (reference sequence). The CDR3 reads CSARNRGHQPQHF. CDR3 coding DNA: TGCAGTGCTAGAAACAGGGGCCATCAGCCCCAGCATTTT.

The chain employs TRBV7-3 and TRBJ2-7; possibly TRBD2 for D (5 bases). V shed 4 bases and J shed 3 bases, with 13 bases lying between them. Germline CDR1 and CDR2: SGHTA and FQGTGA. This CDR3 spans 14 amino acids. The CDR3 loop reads CASSSRLNFYEQYF. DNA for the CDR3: TGTGCCAGCAGCTCGCGACTAAATTTCTACGAGCAGTACTTC.

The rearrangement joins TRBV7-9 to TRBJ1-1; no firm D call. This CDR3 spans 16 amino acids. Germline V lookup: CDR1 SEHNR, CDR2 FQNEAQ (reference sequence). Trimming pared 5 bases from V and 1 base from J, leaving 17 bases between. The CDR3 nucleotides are TGTGCCAGCAGCAGCCGACACGGGGTGGCGAACACTGAAGCTTTCTTT. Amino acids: CASSSRHGVANTEAFF.

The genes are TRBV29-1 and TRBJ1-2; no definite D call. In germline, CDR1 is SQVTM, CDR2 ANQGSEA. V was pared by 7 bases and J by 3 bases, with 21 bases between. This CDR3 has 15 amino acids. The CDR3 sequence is CSACKISGPYYGYTF. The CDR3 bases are TGCAGCGCATGCAAAATCAGTGGACCTTACTATGGCTACACCTTC.

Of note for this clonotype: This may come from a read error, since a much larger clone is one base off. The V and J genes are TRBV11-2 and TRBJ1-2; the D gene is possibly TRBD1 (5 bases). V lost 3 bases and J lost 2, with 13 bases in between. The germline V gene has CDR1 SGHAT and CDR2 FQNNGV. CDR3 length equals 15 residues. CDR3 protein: CASSFTWDENYGYTF. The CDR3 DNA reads TGTGCCAGCAGCTTTACATGGGACGAAAACTATGGCTACACCTTC.

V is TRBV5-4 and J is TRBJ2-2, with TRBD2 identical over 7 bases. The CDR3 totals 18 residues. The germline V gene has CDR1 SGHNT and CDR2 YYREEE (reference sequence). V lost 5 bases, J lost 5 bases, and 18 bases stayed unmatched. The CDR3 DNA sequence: TGTGCCAGCAGACATAACCGCGGAGCGGGAAAGGGGACCGGGGAGCTGTTTTTT. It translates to CASRHNRGAGKGTGELFF.

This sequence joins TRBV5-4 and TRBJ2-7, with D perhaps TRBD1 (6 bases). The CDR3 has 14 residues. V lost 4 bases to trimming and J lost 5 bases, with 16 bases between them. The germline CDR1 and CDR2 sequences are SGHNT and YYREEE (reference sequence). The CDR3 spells CASSLGLQGNEQYF. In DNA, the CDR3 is TGTGCCAGCAGCCTCGGGCTCCAGGGGAACGAGCAGTACTTC.

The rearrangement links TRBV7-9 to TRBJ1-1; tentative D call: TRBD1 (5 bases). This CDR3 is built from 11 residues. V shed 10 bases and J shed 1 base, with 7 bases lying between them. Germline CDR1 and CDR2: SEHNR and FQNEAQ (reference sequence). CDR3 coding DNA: TGTGCCACTACAGGGAACACTGAAGCTTTCTTT. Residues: CATTGNTEAFF.